The entry below describes one TCR beta chain. The data were taken from a study of T-cell memory formation after mild COVID-19. TCRdb analysed the 5' RACE reads with MiXCR anew, one entry per CDR3 protein. Among about 140,000 distinct CDR3 sequences, 11% to 15% were seen once, and the ten largest hold around 30%. The CDR3 runs to 15 residues. Germline lookup yields CDR1 LNHNV and CDR2 YYDKDF (reference sequence). With 5 bases removed from V and 2 bases from J, the gap between germline ends came to 13 bases. Source material: PBMCs or a T cell subset sorted from them (not recorded which). This TCR was sampled from an adult woman who had mild COVID-19 (a few samples of this study predate the infection). Cell type and time point are not known. The J gene is TRBJ2-1, the V gene TRBV15, with a possible D match to TRBD1 (5 bases). CDR3 loop: CATSGHTQTYNEQFF. The CDR3 nucleotides are TGTGCCACCAGCGGACACACCCAGACCTACAATGAGCAGTTCTTC. Complete variable domain (other parts from reference TRBV15 and TRBJ2-1): DAMVIQNPRYQVTQFGKPVTLSCSQTLNHNVMYWYQQKSSQAPKLLFHYYDKDFNNEADTPDNFQSRRPNTSFCFLDIRSPGLGDTAMYLCATSGHTQTYNEQFFGPGTRLTVL.